The source of this T cell receptor (beta chain) is a study of shared T cell receptors in the human thymus. The CDR3 loop spans 13 amino acids. V dropped 0 bases and J dropped 8; count of bases not matched to a gene: 4. Germline CDR1 is GTSNPN and CDR2 is SVGIG (reference sequence). Generated by immunoSEQ multiplex PCR, the TCRdb table keeps only in-frame clones and is missing some. This table holds about 660,000 clones, over 75% found once. These records were also assigned to another study, of human thymus T cells. This second report adds: Corrective heart surgery yielded resections, and these provided the thymus tissue.

Specimen: thymocytes. This receptor was taken from a boy under three years old with a congenital heart defect. This chain joins TRBV30 and TRBJ2-1, with 7 bases lining up with TRBD2. The CDR3 here is CAWSVRREYEQFF. The CDR3 nucleotides are TGTGCCTGGAGTGTGAGGCGGGAGTATGAGCAGTTCTTC.